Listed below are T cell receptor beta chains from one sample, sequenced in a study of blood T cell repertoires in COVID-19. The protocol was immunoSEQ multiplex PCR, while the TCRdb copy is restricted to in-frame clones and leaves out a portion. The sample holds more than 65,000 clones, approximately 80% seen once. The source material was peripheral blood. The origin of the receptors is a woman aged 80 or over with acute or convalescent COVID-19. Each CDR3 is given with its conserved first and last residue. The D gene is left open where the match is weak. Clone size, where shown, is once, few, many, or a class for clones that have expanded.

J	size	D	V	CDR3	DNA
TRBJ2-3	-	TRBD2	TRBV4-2	CASSLRGLAGLGDTQYF	TGTGCCAGCAGCCTACGGGGACTAGCGGGGTTGGGAGATACGCAGTATTTT
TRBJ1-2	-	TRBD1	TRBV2	CASRPRTGNYGYTF	TGTGCCAGCAGACCTCGGACAGGGAACTATGGCTACACCTTC
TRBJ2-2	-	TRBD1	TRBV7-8	CASSRSTGGLNTGELFF	TGTGCCAGCAGCCGATCCACAGGGGGCTTGAACACCGGGGAGCTGTTTTTT
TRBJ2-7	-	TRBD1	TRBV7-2	CASSSNSRDRGLYEQYF	TGTGCCAGCAGCTCCAATAGCAGGGACAGGGGGCTTTACGAGCAGTACTTC
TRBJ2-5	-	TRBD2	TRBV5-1	CASSLGLAGLETQYF	TGCGCCAGCAGCTTGGGGCTAGCGGGGTTGGAGACCCAGTACTTC
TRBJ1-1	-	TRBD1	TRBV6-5	CASNPQQGISEAFF	TGTGCCAGCAACCCACAACAGGGGATCTCTGAAGCTTTCTTT
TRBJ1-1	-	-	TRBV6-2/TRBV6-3	CASSYSIVQGRTEAFF	TGTGCCAGCAGTTACTCGATTGTGCAGGGTCGGACTGAAGCTTTCTTT
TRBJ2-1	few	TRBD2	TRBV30	CASSTRGGLSSNEQFF	TGTGCCTCATCAACCCGGGGGGGCCTCAGTAGTAATGAGCAGTTCTTC
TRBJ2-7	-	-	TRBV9	CASSSPQAPYEQYF	TGTGCCAGCAGCTCCCCCCAGGCCCCCTACGAGCAGTACTTC
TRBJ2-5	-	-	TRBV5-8	CASSPGHRKTYQETQYF	TGTGCCAGCAGCCCGGGACACCGGAAAACTTACCAAGAGACCCAGTACTTC
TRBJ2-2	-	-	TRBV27	CASSSWGDTGELFF	TGTGCCAGCAGTTCCTGGGGAGACACCGGGGAGCTGTTTTTT
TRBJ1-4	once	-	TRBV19	CASSEQGQEKLFF	TGTGCCAGTAGTGAACAGGGACAAGAAAAACTGTTTTTT
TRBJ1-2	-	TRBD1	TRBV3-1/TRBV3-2	CASSRGQGGYGYTF	TGTGCCAGCAGCCGGGGACAGGGAGGCTATGGCTACACCTTC
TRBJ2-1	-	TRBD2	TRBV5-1	CASSIGTSGGAYNEQFF	TGCGCCAGCAGCATAGGGACTAGCGGGGGCGCATACAATGAGCAGTTCTTC
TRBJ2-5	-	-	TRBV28	CASSLQGPETQYF	TGTGCCAGTTCTCTTCAGGGGCCAGAGACCCAGTACTTC
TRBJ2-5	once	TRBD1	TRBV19	CASSTGGTGVQETQYF	TGTGCCAGTAGTACCGGCGGGACAGGGGTCCAAGAGACCCAGTACTTC
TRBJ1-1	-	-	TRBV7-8	CASSFRHENTEAFF	TGTGCCAGCAGCTTCCGACACGAGAACACTGAAGCTTTCTTT
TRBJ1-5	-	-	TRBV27	CASSPKGDQPQHF	TGTGCCAGCAGCCCTAAGGGAGATCAGCCCCAGCATTTT
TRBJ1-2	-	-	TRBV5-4	CASSLGAGSSVPRGYTF	TGTGCCAGCAGCTTGGGAGCAGGGTCTTCGGTTCCGCGTGGCTACACCTTC
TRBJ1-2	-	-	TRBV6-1	CASSEAVQFYGYTF	TGTGCCAGCAGTGAAGCCGTACAGTTCTATGGCTACACCTTC
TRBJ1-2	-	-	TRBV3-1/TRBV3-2	CASSLGHTDGYTF	TGTGCCAGCAGCTTGGGCCACACCGATGGCTACACCTTC
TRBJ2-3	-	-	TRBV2	CASSLRTSTDTQYF	TGTGCCAGCTCTCTAAGAACTAGCACAGATACGCAGTATTTT
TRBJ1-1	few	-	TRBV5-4	CASSLGAGSRSEAFF	TGTGCCAGCAGCTTGGGGGCAGGGTCGAGATCTGAAGCTTTCTTT
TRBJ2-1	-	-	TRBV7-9	CASSFTPSSYNEQFF	TGTGCCAGCAGCTTTACGCCGAGCTCCTACAATGAGCAGTTCTTC
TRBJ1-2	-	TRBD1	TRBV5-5	CASSLTPDREAYGYTF	TGTGCCAGCAGCTTGACGCCGGACAGGGAGGCCTATGGCTACACCTTC
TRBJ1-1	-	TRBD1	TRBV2	CASSYTGGTNTEAFF	TGTGCCAGCAGTTATACAGGGGGAACCAACACTGAAGCTTTCTTT
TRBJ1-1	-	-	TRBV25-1	CASSESPLFPAFF	TGTGCCAGCAGTGAGAGTCCCCTATTTCCAGCTTTCTTT
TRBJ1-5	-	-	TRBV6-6	CASSPRQSFYSNQPQHF	TGTGCCAGCAGTCCTCGACAGTCTTTCTATAGCAATCAGCCCCAGCATTTT
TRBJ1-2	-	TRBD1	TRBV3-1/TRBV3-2	CASSPDRDYGYTF	TGTGCCAGCAGCCCGGACAGGGACTATGGCTACACCTTC
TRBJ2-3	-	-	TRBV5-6	CASSWAKKRTDTQYF	TGTGCCAGCAGCTGGGCTAAAAAACGCACAGATACGCAGTATTTT
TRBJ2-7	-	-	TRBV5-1	CASTLDSISYEQYF	TGCGCCAGCACCCTGGATAGCATTTCCTACGAGCAGTACTTC
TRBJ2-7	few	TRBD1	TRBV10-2	CASSESKGGPYEQYF	TGCGCCAGCAGTGAGTCAAAAGGGGGCCCCTACGAGCAGTACTTC
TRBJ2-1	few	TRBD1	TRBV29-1	CSVGRTGGHNEQFF	TGCAGCGTTGGTAGAACAGGGGGCCACAATGAGCAGTTCTTC